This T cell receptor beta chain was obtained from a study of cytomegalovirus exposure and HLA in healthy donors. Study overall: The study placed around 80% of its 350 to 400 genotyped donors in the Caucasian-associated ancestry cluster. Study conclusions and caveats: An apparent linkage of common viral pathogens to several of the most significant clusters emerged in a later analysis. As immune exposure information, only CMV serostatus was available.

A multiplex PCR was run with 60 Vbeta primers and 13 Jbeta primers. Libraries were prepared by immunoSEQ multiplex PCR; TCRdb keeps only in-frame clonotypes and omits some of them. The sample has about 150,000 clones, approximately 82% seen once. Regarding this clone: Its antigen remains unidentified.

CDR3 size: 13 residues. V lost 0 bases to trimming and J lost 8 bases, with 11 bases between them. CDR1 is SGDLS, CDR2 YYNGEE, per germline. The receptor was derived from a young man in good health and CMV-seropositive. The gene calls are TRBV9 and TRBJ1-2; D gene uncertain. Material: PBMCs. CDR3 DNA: TGTGCCAGCAGCGTAGGGTCCCCCTACGGCTACACCTTC. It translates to CASSVGSPYGYTF.